This is a list of T cell receptor beta chains from one sample in a study of regulatory T cells in long-lasting Graves disease. From the multiplex PCR reads, TCRdb called clonotypes with MiXCR, one entry per CDR3 protein. In the table there are 400,000 to 500,000 distinct CDR3 sequences, less than 20% of which are singletons. These data also featured in a second study, about T cells in Graves' hyperthyroidism and ophthalmopathy.

Sample: peripheral blood mononuclear cells (PBMCs), taken at new diagnosis, from a patient treated with antithyroid drugs. The source of these receptors is a woman aged 18-29 years with Graves disease. Both conserved end residues are part of each CDR3. The order of the fields is J gene, D gene, V gene, clone size, CDR3 DNA, CDR3 protein. A D gene is named only where the DNA matches it firmly. Clone size is given for some rows only: seen once, a few or many times, or a class if the clone is expanded.

>TRBJ2-3|NA|TRBV13|few
TGTGCCAGCAGCGCAGCCCGGGGCCGCTCTAGCACAGATACGCAGTATTTT
CASSAARGRSSTDTQYF
>TRBJ2-1|TRBD2|TRBV7-7|NA
TGTGCTAGCAGCTTAGAAACGACTAGCGGGATGGATGAGCAGTTCTTC
CASSLETTSGMDEQFF
>TRBJ2-7|NA|TRBV11-2|many
TGTGCCAGCAGCTTAGCTCTGTTAGCTTCCTACGAGCAGTACTTC
CASSLALLASYEQYF
>TRBJ2-5|NA|TRBV20-1|many
TGCAGTGCTAGCGTGGCGGCTCAGGTTGGGACCCAGTACTTC
CSASVAAQVGTQYF
>TRBJ2-2|TRBD1|TRBV20-1|many
TGCAGTGCAAGGACAGGGAACACCGGGGAGCTGTTTTTT
CSARTGNTGELFF
>TRBJ1-3|NA|TRBV12-5|few
TGTGCTAGTGGAGGAGATGGAAACACCATATATTTT
CASGGDGNTIYF
>TRBJ2-2|NA|TRBV7-3|many
TGTGCCAGCAGCTCAAGAGGGGGTTCGAACACCGGGGAGCTGTTTTTT
CASSSRGGSNTGELFF
>TRBJ2-3|NA|TRBV7-3|many
TGTGCCAGCAGCAGTCTAAGCGACCACACAGATACGCAGTATTTT
CASSSLSDHTDTQYF
>TRBJ2-2|NA|TRBV19|NA
TGTGCCAGTAGTATTGACGGGAGTGGTTCTGGGGAGCTGTTTTTT
CASSIDGSGSGELFF
>TRBJ2-6|NA|TRBV11-3|few
TGTGCCAGCAGCTTACGGACCCACATCTCTGGGGCCAACGTCCTGACTTTC
CASSLRTHISGANVLTF
>TRBJ2-5|NA|TRBV11-2|NA
TGTGCCAGCACCCTAGGGGGGGTGGGGCCGCAAGAGACCCAGTACTTC
CASTLGGVGPQETQYF
>TRBJ2-5|NA|TRBV6-2/TRBV6-3|few
TGTGCCAGCGTCCAAGAGACCCAGTACTTC
CASVQETQYF
>TRBJ2-2|NA|TRBV27|few
TGTGCCAGCAGCACCCCCCTCGCGAACACCGGGGAGCTGTTTTTT
CASSTPLANTGELFF
>TRBJ2-7|NA|TRBV2|many
TGTGCCAGCAGGGATCGGGACTACGAGCAGTACTTC
CASRDRDYEQYF
>TRBJ1-3|NA|TRBV9|few
TGTGCCAGCAGCGAACCGGGACGAGGAAACACCATATATTTT
CASSEPGRGNTIYF
>TRBJ2-3|NA|TRBV6-1|NA
TGTGCCAGCAGCCGCCCCGCGGATACGCAGTATTTT
CASSRPADTQYF
>TRBJ2-7|TRBD2|TRBV20-1|many
TGCAGTGCTAGACTCCTAGCGGGAGGGGAAACCTACGAGCAGTACTTC
CSARLLAGGETYEQYF
>TRBJ1-2|NA|TRBV6-1|NA
TGTGCCAGCAGTGAGGGGACGGAGGTCCGTGGCTACACCTTC
CASSEGTEVRGYTF
>TRBJ2-1|TRBD1|TRBV3-1|many
TGTGCCAGCAGCCCCACTTACCCGGGACAGGGGGGACGGCATGAGCAGTTCTTC
CASSPTYPGQGGRHEQFF
>TRBJ2-1|TRBD2|TRBV2|many
TGTGCCAGCAGGGGACTAGCGGGATCAAATGAGCAGTTCTTC
CASRGLAGSNEQFF
>TRBJ1-2|TRBD1|TRBV2|many
TGTGCCAGCAGCTATCAGGGGGCTGGTGGCTACACCTTC
CASSYQGAGGYTF
>TRBJ2-1|TRBD1|TRBV2|many
TGTGCCAGCAGCGCGGGGACAGGGGAACCCTACAATGAGCAGTTCTTC
CASSAGTGEPYNEQFF
>TRBJ2-7|TRBD2|TRBV3-1|many
TGTGCCAGCAGCCAAGGGACTAGCGGCTCCTACGAGCAGTACTTC
CASSQGTSGSYEQYF
>TRBJ2-3|NA|TRBV5-1|NA
TGCGCCAGCAGCTTGCAGCTTAGAAGCACAGATACGCAGTATTTT
CASSLQLRSTDTQYF
>TRBJ1-2|TRBD1|TRBV30|NA
TGTGCCTGGAGGGGGACAGGGAACTATGGCTACACCTTC
CAWRGTGNYGYTF
>TRBJ1-2|NA|TRBV13|NA
TGTGCCAGCAGCTTAGAATCGGTAGACAGGCCCTCGTATGGCTACACCTTC
CASSLESVDRPSYGYTF
>TRBJ2-1|NA|TRBV20-1|many
TGCAGTGCCATTAGAGGGGAGCAGTTCTTC
CSAIRGEQFF
>TRBJ1-6|NA|TRBV25-1|NA
TGTGCCAGCAGTGATCCGGGAAATTCACCCCTCCACTTT
CASSDPGNSPLHF
>TRBJ2-3|NA|TRBV12-3/TRBV12-4|many
TGTGCCAGCCTGAGCACAGATACGCAGTATTTT
CASLSTDTQYF
>TRBJ2-7|TRBD2|TRBV2|many
TGTGCCAGCAGGATCACGGGAGGCTACGAGCAGTACTTC
CASRITGGYEQYF
>TRBJ1-2|NA|TRBV18|NA
TGTGCCAGCTCACCTGCCGACAGTCATACTAGCTATGGCTACACCTTC
CASSPADSHTSYGYTF
>TRBJ2-1|TRBD2|TRBV20-1|many
TGCAGTGCTAGAGGACTAGCGGGGTGGGATGAGCAGTTCTTC
CSARGLAGWDEQFF
>TRBJ2-7|NA|TRBV30|NA
TGTGCCTGGAGCCCAGGGAGTTCCTACGAGCAGTACTTC
CAWSPGSSYEQYF
>TRBJ1-4|NA|TRBV7-9|few
TGTGCCAGCAGCTTAGGGGGTACAAGTGAAAAACTGTTTTTT
CASSLGGTSEKLFF
>TRBJ1-5|NA|TRBV27|few
TGTGCCAGCAGTCAAGGTGTTGGGGGACAGCCCCAGCATTTT
CASSQGVGGQPQHF
>TRBJ1-2|NA|TRBV28|many
TGTGCCAGCAGCAAGGACCAACCCGTACACTATGGCTACACCTTC
CASSKDQPVHYGYTF
>TRBJ1-1|TRBD1|TRBV12-3/TRBV12-4|many
TGTGCCAGCAGTATGCAGGGGGCGCTGGGCACTGAAGCTTTCTTT
CASSMQGALGTEAFF
>TRBJ2-5|NA|TRBV20-1|few
TGCAGTGCCACCCAGGGGAGTGGAGAGACCCAGTACTTC
CSATQGSGETQYF
>TRBJ2-1|TRBD2|TRBV12-3/TRBV12-4|many
TGTGCCAGCAGGGACTGGACTAGCGGGAGTGTCGAGCAGTTCTTC
CASRDWTSGSVEQFF
>TRBJ2-5|TRBD1|TRBV20-1|many
TGCAGTGCAAAGATGGGGACAGGGGGGCAAGAGACCCAGTACTTC
CSAKMGTGGQETQYF
>TRBJ2-3|TRBD2|TRBV4-1|NA
TGCGCCAGCAGCCAAGAAGGAGCGGGAGCCCGCACAGATACGCAGTATTTT
CASSQEGAGARTDTQYF
>TRBJ2-2|TRBD2|TRBV3-1|few
TGTGCCAGCAGCCAGGGGATTATAGCGGGAGGAAACACCGGGGAGCTGTTTTTT
CASSQGIIAGGNTGELFF
>TRBJ2-7|NA|TRBV5-1|few
TGCGCCAGCAGGCCTACTACAGGATTCCCCAACGAGCAGTACTTC
CASRPTTGFPNEQYF
>TRBJ2-2|TRBD1|TRBV7-3|few
TGTGCCAGCAGCGGGCCGGGACAGGGTCTCGCCGGGGAGCTGTTTTTT
CASSGPGQGLAGELFF
>TRBJ1-5|NA|TRBV27|many
TGTGCCAGCTCGATAGGACGGCTAAGCAATCAGCCCCAGCATTTT
CASSIGRLSNQPQHF
>TRBJ2-1|TRBD2|TRBV28|few
TGTGCCAGCAGTTCGCTGGGACTAGCGGAGCACAATGAGCAGTTCTTC
CASSSLGLAEHNEQFF
>TRBJ2-5|NA|TRBV7-2|NA
TGCGCCAGCAGCTCGGGACGGCACGGAGAGACCCAGTACTTC
CASSSGRHGETQYF
>TRBJ2-3|NA|TRBV5-8|NA
TGTGCCAGCAGCTTCCGACAGGAGGGAGATACGCAGTATTTT
CASSFRQEGDTQYF
>TRBJ1-5|NA|TRBV20-1|NA
TGCAGTGCTAGAGCAGGGAGCAATCAGCCCCAGCATTTT
CSARAGSNQPQHF
>TRBJ1-5|NA|TRBV6-2/TRBV6-3|NA
TGTGCCAGCAGTCCTTATAGGGGGGGTCAGCCCCAGCATTTT
CASSPYRGGQPQHF
>TRBJ2-3|NA|TRBV29-1|few
TGCAGCGTTGAGGTTATATACCACACTGTCTTT
CSVEVIYHTVF
>TRBJ2-3|TRBD2|TRBV7-2|many
TGTGCCAGCAGCTTATTAGTAGCGGGACCCGATACGCAGTATTTT
CASSLLVAGPDTQYF
>TRBJ2-7|TRBD1|TRBV20-1|NA
TGCAGTGCTAGACCAGTCAGGGGGCTTTCCCACGAGCAGTACTTC
CSARPVRGLSHEQYF
>TRBJ2-1|NA|TRBV2|many
TGTGCCAGCAGGCCCATGGCCGGTTACAATGAGCAGTTCTTC
CASRPMAGYNEQFF
>TRBJ2-1|TRBD2|TRBV7-2|many
TGTGCCAGCAGCCTCGGGAGGGGGGAGCGATGGTTCTTC
CASSLGRGERWFF
>TRBJ2-7|TRBD2|TRBV5-1|many
TGCGCCAGCAGCTTGGACGGGAGGAATACCTACGAGCAGTACTTC
CASSLDGRNTYEQYF
>TRBJ2-1|NA|TRBV12-3/TRBV12-4|NA
TGTGCCAGCAGACCCGAGGGCCTCGAGCAGTTCTTC
CASRPEGLEQFF